The clone carrying this T cell receptor (beta chain) was counted many times. The antigen remains unidentified. As previously described, bulk TCR libraries were made using listed TCR primers. TCRdb reprocessed the PCR reads with MiXCR, giving one entry per CDR3 protein. The sample consists of some 100,000 distinct CDR3 sequences, roughly 20% of them appearing once. The data stem from a study of molecular identifiers for immune sequencing clone quantification. Study-wide points: Clone sizes that are highly expanded could be underestimated when identical TCR molecules share a barcode. Spike-in Jurkat TCR RNA from a single cell reportedly registered among about a million naive cells.

Sorting isolated naive CD8 T cells as CD8+CD4-CCR7+CD45RA+ events. This TCR came from a human donor in good health. Some libraries in this study had Jurkat cell RNA spiked in. Sequencing was done on a sample of naive CD8+ T cells from blood, with Jurkat cell RNA spiked in. The subset was: FACS-sorted CD8+CD4-CCR7+CD45RA+ naive T cells.

Here the CDR3 reads CASTLSGSTDTQYF. DNA of the CDR3: TGTGCCAGCACTCTCAGCGGGAGCACAGATACGCAGTATTTT. This rearrangement joins TRBV6-5 to TRBJ2-3; D is perhaps TRBD2 (6 bases). This CDR3 is built from 14 residues. V dropped 7 bases and J dropped 0 bases, with 11 bases sitting between them. Germline values: CDR1 MNHEY, CDR2 SVGAGI.